The clone carrying this T cell receptor (beta chain) appeared many times. What it recognizes is unknown. The sample belongs to a study of T-cell reconstitution after alpha-beta-depleted transplantation in children. Whole-study findings and limits: Hyperexpanded clones declined; after one year, newly produced T cells mostly supplied diversity.

It was with unique molecular identifiers that the TCRbeta library was prepared. From the PCR reads, TCRdb called clonotypes with MiXCR, one entry per CDR3 protein. The repertoire includes 250,000 to 400,000 distinct CDR3 sequences, over 20% of them detected once, and approximately 11% sits in the top ten. Germline trimming cut 8 bases from V and 3 bases from J; bases unmatched to any gene: 24. The CDR3 consists of 21 residues. From germline, CDR1 is LNHNV and CDR2 YYDKDF (reference sequence). The TCR comes from a male patient between 10 and 17 years old who had a stem cell transplant for acute lymphoblastic leukemia, so the T cells may come from the graft donor. This specimen consisted of PBMCs, mostly from graft donor cells, obtained 180 days after TCRalphabeta/CD19-depleted stem cell transplant. The chain links TRBV15 to TRBJ2-1; 11 nucleotides line up with TRBD2. CDR3 coding DNA: TGTGCCACCCTCACCGATCCGACCCAGACTAGCGGGAAGTCATTCTACAATGAGCAGTTCTTC. Amino acids: CATLTDPTQTSGKSFYNEQFF.